This T cell receptor (beta chain) was recovered during a study of Ad26.COV2.S vaccination and SARS-CoV-2 variants. Whole-study context: Donor joined the COV1001 Ad26.COV2.S trial arm. The study gave Ad26.COV2.S intramuscularly, once or twice 56 days apart.

Per germline, CDR1 MNHEY and CDR2 SVGEGT. The trim removed 4 bases at V and 4 bases at J, leaving 7 bases unmatched. The CDR3 is made up of 16 amino acids. The data were produced by immunoSEQ multiplex PCR, yet TCRdb's version contains in-frame clones alone and is incomplete. The sample has 200,000 to 300,000 clones; around 89% are singletons. The treatment: about 20 received Ad26.COV2.S at low or high dose, single or two shots; a few received placebo; per-sample allocation not given. Sampling was performed 63 days after the first vaccine or placebo injection. This chain links TRBV6-2 or TRBV6-3 with TRBJ2-6; 7 bases match TRBD1. The sequenced sample was peripheral blood, obtained in a trial of Ad26.COV2.S vaccine versus placebo. The sequence came from a person aged 18-60 years who received the Ad26.COV2.S COVID-19 vaccine or a placebo. This chain's CDR3 is CASSSHPGGGANVLTF. The CDR3 DNA reads as TGTGCCAGCAGTTCCCATCCAGGGGGAGGGGCCAACGTCCTGACTTTC.